This T cell receptor beta chain came from a study of shared clonotypes between healthy human individuals. The overall study: Three plates were used per donor for CD4 naive, three for CD4 memory, two for CD8 naive and one for CD8 memory.

This CDR3 has 18 residues. From germline, CDR1 is KGHSH and CDR2 LQKENI. Comment on this clone: A read error may produce the germline difference seen at one junction end.

Measured with immunoSEQ multiplex PCR; TCRdb has only the in-frame clones, and not every one. The table records a few million clones, approximately 95% of them present only once. This clonotype originated in a man in his late teens or twenties in good health. Some clones in this sample may be carry-over from other donors' samples. The sequencing sample was made of naive CD4+ T cells from PBMCs. Stated subset: CD45RA+ positively selected. The J gene is TRBJ1-1, the V gene TRBV18, with 9 positions matching TRBD1. In nucleotides, the CDR3 is TGTGCCAGCTCACCACCTTTTGGCACAGGGGGCCTGAAAACTGAAGCTTTCTTT. This translates into CASSPPFGTGGLKTEAFF.